Below, one T cell receptor beta chain is given with its context. Its specificity is not known. These data are taken from a study of a mutant IDH1 vaccine in newly diagnosed glioma. As for the study in general: Treated patients, around 60% male and roughly 40% female, averaged approximately 40 years of age. Therapy received beforehand was radiotherapy, temozolomide, or both, with most patients given both. Broader study findings: Immune responses arising from the vaccine appeared in approximately 92% of patients.

Time point meaning: baseline, week 1 (first vaccination visit). Stated treatment: pre-vaccination baseline after standard-of-care therapy. Donors had new IDH1-mutant astrocytomas of WHO grade 3 or 4 (ATRX-lost). The data were produced by immunoSEQ multiplex PCR, yet TCRdb's version contains in-frame clones alone and is incomplete. The sample comprises around 92,000 clones, roughly 89% of which are singletons, and approximately 0.6% rests with the top ten. The receptor was derived from a woman aged 50 to 60 with glioma. This material consisted of PBMCs, taken from a glioma patient treated with radiotherapy, temozolomide or both.

The CDR3 DNA sequence: TGCGCCAGCAGCTTCGGACAAACCTACGAGCAGTACTTC. It yields the protein CASSFGQTYEQYF. This chain connects TRBV5-1 to TRBJ2-7; possible D gene TRBD1, 5 bases. The germline V gene has CDR1 SGHRS and CDR2 YFSETQ. This CDR3 is 13 amino acids long. Trimming took 2 bases from V and 2 from J, leaving 8 bases between them.